This TCR beta chain emerged from a study of cytotoxic CD8 clonotypes in ibrutinib-treated CLL. General study findings and limits: Elevated clonality accompanied ibrutinib response, with a return toward baseline values at progression. Sample timing was unmatched between remission and later-progressing patients; lymph nodes unstudied. Public clonotypes were rare and shrank or held steady on treatment.

With regard to this clone: Its antigen is as yet unknown.

The CDR3 extends over 18 amino acids. Trimming at V came to 1 base and at J to 2 bases, leaving 11 bases not matched to a gene. Germline V gene sequence: CDR1 SEHNR, CDR2 FQNEAQ (reference sequence). As input for TCR beta libraries, about 2 micrograms of genomic DNA came from cryopreserved PBMCs. Libraries were prepared by immunoSEQ multiplex PCR; TCRdb keeps only in-frame clonotypes and omits some of them. The sample holds tens of thousands of clones, 79% seen once. The rearrangement links TRBV7-9 to TRBJ2-3; 8 nucleotides line up with TRBD2. Sequences were derived from PBMCs, sampled after 12 months of ibrutinib treatment. This clonotype was obtained from a human donor with chronic lymphocytic leukemia. The CDR3 sequence: CASSLGTPRGAHTDTQYF. CDR3 bases: TGTGCCAGCAGCTTAGGGACCCCGCGGGGGGCCCACACAGATACGCAGTATTTT.